The TCR beta chain under discussion was sequenced for a study of T cell responses to AZD1222 COVID-19 vaccine. The study's findings and limits: Regions 160-218 and 743-854 dominated among vaccine-associated CD4 TCRs spanning spike. At baseline, seropositivity was found in only a handful of AZD1222 recipients.

Profiled with immunoSEQ multiplex PCR; TCRdb holds only in-frame clones, not every one. The sample has some 110,000 clones; around 84% are singletons. About this clone: Its antigen remains unknown.

Trimming took off 7 bases at V and 0 bases at J, with 15 bases between the two ends. The CDR3 runs to 15 residues. CDR1 and CDR2 from the germline V gene are LNHDA and SQIVND (reference sequence). The receptor was derived from an adult who received the AZD1222 COVID-19 vaccine. The V gene is TRBV19, the J gene TRBJ1-2; no reliable D call. The starting material was peripheral blood, obtained 28 days after the second AZD1222 dose. In DNA, the CDR3 is TGTGCCAGTACCCACCGTATCATGACTAACTATGGCTACACCTTC. Residues: CASTHRIMTNYGYTF.